The clone carrying this T cell receptor (beta chain) was seen a few times. Antigen specificity is unknown. The entry originates in a study of blood T cells in healthy people across ages. Using a J-beta primer mix together with a sample-barcoded 5' primer, a second PCR was run for roughly 7 to 11 cycles. The yield of each sample was at least 2.5 million CDR3-containing paired-end reads. TCRdb reprocessed the 5' RACE reads via MiXCR and lists one record per CDR3 protein. The repertoire holds roughly 830,000 distinct CDR3 sequences, with 55% to 65% as singletons. General study points: Per million T cells, TCR beta diversity dropped about linearly as age rose. Donor CMV status, an unknown factor, possibly confounded changes in expanded clonotypes.

Germline V lookup: CDR1 SQVTM, CDR2 ANQGSEA. The CDR3 length is 15 residues. J gave up 4 bases and V 2 bases, and 8 bases lay outside the gene matches. The source of this sequence is a man between 25 and 39 years old in good health. The rearrangement links TRBV29-1 to TRBJ2-7; 10 nucleotides line up with TRBD1. Sequencing input: blood. The CDR3 is CSVETTGGRRYEQYF. The CDR3 nucleotides are TGCAGCGTTGAAACGACAGGGGGCAGGAGGTACGAGCAGTACTTC.